This T cell receptor (beta chain) was recorded in a study of vaccination effects on CD4 cells after COVID-19. Looking at the study overall: The two convalescent patients provided samples 16 days and one week before vaccination. Study-wide points: Few convalescent patients, and no early post-infection timepoints, were available to the study.

Here immunoSEQ multiplex PCR was the method, and the copy in TCRdb shows in-frame clones only, minus some. The top ten hold about a fifth of the sample, which has 20,000 to 30,000 clones, approximately 80% seen once. Expansion with viral peptide pools was applied to antigen-specific CD4+ T cells by the ViraFEST assay prior to sequencing. Cultured cells yielded isolated CD4+ T cells after around 10 days. The individual was infected with SARS-CoV-2 between March and December 2020, as confirmed by PCR. Half-medium changes using IL-2 medium occurred on days 3 and 7. About this clone: Its cognate antigen is unknown.

This CDR3 is 15 amino acids long. With V trimmed by 3 bases and J by 0 bases, 2 bases remained unmatched. Germline-derived CDR1 and CDR2 are SGHVS and FNYEAQ. The origin of this receptor is a human donor who had a prior SARS-CoV-2 infection. The sample consisted of CD4+ T cells from PBMCs cultured with HCoV-NL63 spike peptides, taken before COVID-19 vaccination. The chain recombines TRBV7-6 with TRBJ2-1, with TRBD2 matching over 7 bases. CDR3 sequence reads: CASSLWTSSYNEQFF. The CDR3 DNA is TGTGCCAGCAGCTTGTGGACTAGCTCCTACAATGAGCAGTTCTTC.